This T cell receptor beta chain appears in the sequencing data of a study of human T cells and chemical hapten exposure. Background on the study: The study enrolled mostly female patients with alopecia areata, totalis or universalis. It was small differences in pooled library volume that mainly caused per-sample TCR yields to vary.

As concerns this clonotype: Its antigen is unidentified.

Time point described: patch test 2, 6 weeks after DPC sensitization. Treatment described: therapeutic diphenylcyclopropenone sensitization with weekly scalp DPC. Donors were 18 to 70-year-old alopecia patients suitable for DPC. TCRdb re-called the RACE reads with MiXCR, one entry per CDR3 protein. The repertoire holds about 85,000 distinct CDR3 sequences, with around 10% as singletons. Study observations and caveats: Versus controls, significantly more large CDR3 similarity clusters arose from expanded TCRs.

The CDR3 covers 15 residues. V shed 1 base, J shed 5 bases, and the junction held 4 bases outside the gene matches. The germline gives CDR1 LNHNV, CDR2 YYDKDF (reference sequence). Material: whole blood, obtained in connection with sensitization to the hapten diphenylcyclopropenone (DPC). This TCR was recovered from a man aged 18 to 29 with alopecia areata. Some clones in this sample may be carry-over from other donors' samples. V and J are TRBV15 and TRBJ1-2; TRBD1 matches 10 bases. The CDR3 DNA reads TGTGCCACCAGCAGAGGAGGGACAGGGGAGTATGGCTACACCTTC. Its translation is CATSRGGTGEYGYTF.